These 13 T cell receptor beta chains originate from one sample sequenced in a study of cytomegalovirus exposure and HLA in healthy donors. PCR was performed using 60 Vbeta and 13 Jbeta primers. Profiled with immunoSEQ multiplex PCR; TCRdb holds only in-frame clones, not every one. The table lists about 69,000 clones, less than 70% of them singletons. Material: PBMCs. These receptors were obtained from a woman in her 30s in good health and CMV-seronegative.

This chain connects TRBV9 to TRBJ1-2; 9 nucleotides agree with TRBD1. The V and J ends lost 3 bases and 1 base, in that order; junction bases with no gene match: 4. Looked up from germline, CDR1 is SGDLS and CDR2 is YYNGEE. The CDR3 sequence is 15 residues long. The DNA of the CDR3 is TGTGCCAGCAGCGCCTCGACAGGGGGTAACTATGGCTACACCTTC. Translating gives CASSASTGGNYGYTF.

V usage is TRBV5-1 and J usage is TRBJ2-5; D possibly corresponds to TRBD1 (6 bases). V shed 0 bases and J shed 5 bases, with 11 bases lying between them. CDR1 and CDR2 (germline): SGHRS, YFSETQ. The CDR3 is 14 amino acids. The CDR3 here is CASSLEGVGETQYF. DNA of the CDR3: TGCGCCAGCAGCTTGGAGGGGGTCGGTGAGACCCAGTACTTC.

This clone was recorded a few times. J is TRBJ2-3 and V is TRBV19; 9 nucleotides agree with TRBD1. V lost 6 bases to trimming and J lost 1 base; unmatched junction nucleotides: 5. The CDR3 has 15 amino acids. Per germline, CDR1 LNHDA and CDR2 SQIVND (reference sequence). Here the CDR3 DNA reads TGTGCCAGTAGATCCGGACAGGGGCGCACAGATACGCAGTATTTT. Translation: CASRSGQGRTDTQYF.

V gene TRBV5-4 combines with J gene TRBJ2-3; 12 bases line up with TRBD2. V shed 5 bases, J shed 6 bases, and the junction held 10 bases outside the gene matches. The CDR3 is 16 residues long. CDR1 SGHNT and CDR2 YYREEE come from the germline V gene (reference sequence). This CDR3 reads CASRPTSGGPRDTQYF. As DNA, the CDR3 is TGTGCCAGCAGGCCTACTAGCGGGGGGCCAAGGGATACGCAGTATTTT. Filled out from reference TRBV5-4 and TRBJ2-3, the complete variable domain reads ETGVTQSPTHLIKTRGQQVTLRCSSQSGHNTVSWYQQALGQGPQFIFQYYREEENGRGNFPPRFSGLQFPNYSSELNVNALELDDSALYLCASRPTSGGPRDTQYFGPGTRLTVL.

This chain joins TRBV25-1 and TRBJ2-1, with 8 positions matching TRBD1. Germline CDR1 reads MGHDK; CDR2 reads SYGVNS. The V segment lost 2 bases and the J segment 15 bases; nucleotides outside the gene matches: 12. The CDR3 spans 14 residues. CDR3 loop: CASSEKTPRQGSFF. The CDR3 DNA reads TGTGCCAGCAGTGAAAAGACACCCAGACAGGGGTCGTTCTTC. Based on the CDR3 plus reference TRBV25-1 and TRBJ2-1, the full variable domain is EADIYQTPRYLVIGTGKKITLECSQTMGHDKMYWYQQDPGMELHLIHYSYGVNSTEKGDLSSESTVSRIRTEHFPLTLESARPSHTSQYLCASSEKTPRQGSFFGPGTRLTVL.

This chain joins TRBV5-6 and TRBJ2-5; 8 bases are shared with TRBD2. Losses at the gene ends were 0 bases for V and 2 bases for J; bases not matched to a gene: 3. The CDR3 is 15 residues long. CDR1 is SGHDT and CDR2 is YYEEEE in the germline V gene. As DNA, the CDR3 is TGTGCCAGCAGCTTGGTAGCGGGGTTACAAGAGACCCAGTACTTC. Amino acids: CASSLVAGLQETQYF.

This chain uses TRBV30 with TRBJ2-4; D unresolved. Germline V lookup: CDR1 GTSNPN, CDR2 SVGIG (reference sequence). This CDR3 has 12 amino acids. The V gene lost 8 bases and the J gene lost 0 bases, with 8 bases spanning the gap. The CDR3 is CANPVAKNIQYF. CDR3 bases: TGTGCCAATCCCGTAGCCAAAAACATTCAGTACTTC.

The chain recombines TRBV2 with TRBJ1-5; TRBD1 might be the D (6 bases). Germline-derived CDR1 and CDR2 are SNHLY and FYNNEI. The CDR3 length is 13 residues. Trimming stripped 8 bases from V and 5 bases from J, with 13 bases between. CDR3 amino acids: CASGPYRDQPQHF. In nucleotides, the CDR3 is TGTGCCAGCGGGCCCTACAGGGATCAGCCCCAGCATTTT.

The chain has TRBV4-2 and TRBJ1-2, with D perhaps TRBD1 (5 bases). Trimming removed 2 bases from V and 3 bases from J, with 16 bases in between. The CDR3 has 16 residues. Germline V gene lookup returns CDR1 LGHNA and CDR2 YNFKEQ. The CDR3 sequence: CASSQSFRQPYYGYTF. As DNA, the CDR3 is TGTGCCAGCAGCCAATCCTTCAGACAGCCATACTATGGCTACACCTTC.

In this sample, this clone turned up a few times. This chain links TRBV4-3 with TRBJ1-1; 9 bases match TRBD1. The J segment lost 7 bases and the V segment lost 4 bases, leaving 4 bases of the junction unmatched. CDR1 and CDR2 (germline): LGHNA, YSLEER. The CDR3 length is 13 residues. The CDR3 sequence: CASSPGQGYEAFF. The CDR3 DNA reads TGCGCCAGCAGCCCTGGACAGGGGTATGAAGCTTTCTTT.

This clone was detected a few times. For the CDR3, the DNA is TGTGCCAGCACCACGCGGAGGGCAGACTATGGCTACACCTTC. It is translated as CASTTRRADYGYTF. The chain carries TRBV28 and TRBJ1-2; the D is unclear. Germline V gene lookup returns CDR1 MDHEN and CDR2 SYDVKM. The length of the CDR3 is 14 residues. V was pared by 7 bases and J by 3 bases, with 15 bases between.

V usage is TRBV4-1 and J usage is TRBJ1-3; tentatively, D is TRBD1 (6 bases). V lost 1 base to trimming and J lost 2 bases, with 9 bases between them. CDR1 and CDR2 (germline): MGHRA, YSYEKL. The CDR3 covers 15 residues. The CDR3 region has the DNA TGCGCCAGCAGCCAAGCAACAGGGACTGGAAACACCATATATTTT. Its translation: CASSQATGTGNTIYF.

V is TRBV6-6 and J is TRBJ1-2, with D unresolved. Trimming removed 4 bases at V and 7 bases at J, with 13 bases between. Germline values: CDR1 MNHNY, CDR2 SVGAGI (reference sequence). The CDR3 is 13 amino acids. DNA of the CDR3: TGTGCCAGCAGTTCAAATTCCGTAGCTGGCTACACCTTC. Protein: CASSSNSVAGYTF.